This T cell receptor beta chain was documented in a study of blood T cell repertoires in COVID-19. Repertoires were generated with immunoSEQ multiplex PCR, while TCRdb's copy carries only in-frame clones and drops some. The repertoire consists of about 120,000 clones, with roughly 90% occurring once and the leading ten covering 3.8%. Germline assignment: CDR1 LGHNA and CDR2 YSLEER. The CDR3 runs 15 residues. V lost 1 base and J lost 3; bases outside the gene matches: 2. Seattle patient enrollment occurred during active infection, with longitudinal follow-up thereafter. The sequence was obtained from a woman aged 60-75 years with COVID-19, enrolled during active disease. The sample was peripheral blood. This chain uses TRBV4-3 with TRBJ2-2, with 7 bases identical to TRBD1. CDR3 sequence (DNA): TGCGCCAGCAGCCAAGTTACAGGGGACACCGGGGAGCTGTTTTTT. Its protein is CASSQVTGDTGELFF.